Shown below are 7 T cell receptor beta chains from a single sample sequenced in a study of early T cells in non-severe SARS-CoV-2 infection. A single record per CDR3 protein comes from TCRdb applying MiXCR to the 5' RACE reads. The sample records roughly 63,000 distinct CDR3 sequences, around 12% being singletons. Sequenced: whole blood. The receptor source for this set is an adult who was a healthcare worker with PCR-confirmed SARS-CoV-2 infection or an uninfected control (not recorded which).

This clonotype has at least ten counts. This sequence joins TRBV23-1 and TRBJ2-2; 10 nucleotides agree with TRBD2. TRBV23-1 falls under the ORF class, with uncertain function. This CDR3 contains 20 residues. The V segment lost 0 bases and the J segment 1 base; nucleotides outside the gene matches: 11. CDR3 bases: TGCGCCAGCAGTCAATCGGCGCTAGCGGGAGCCCCTCAGAACACCGGGGAGCTGTTTTTT. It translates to CASSQSALAGAPQNTGELFF.

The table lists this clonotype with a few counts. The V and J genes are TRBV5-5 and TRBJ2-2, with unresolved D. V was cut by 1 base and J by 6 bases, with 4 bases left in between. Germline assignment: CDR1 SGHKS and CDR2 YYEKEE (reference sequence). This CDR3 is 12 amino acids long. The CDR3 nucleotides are TGTGCCAGCAGCTTGTGGTCCGGGGAGCTGTTTTTT. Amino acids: CASSLWSGELFF.

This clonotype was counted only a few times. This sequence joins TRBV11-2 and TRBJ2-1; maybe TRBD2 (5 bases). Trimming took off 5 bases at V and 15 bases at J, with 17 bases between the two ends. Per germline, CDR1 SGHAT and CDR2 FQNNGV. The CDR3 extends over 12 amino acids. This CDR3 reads CASSPEARGRFF. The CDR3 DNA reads TGTGCCAGCAGCCCGGAGGCTAGAGGAAGGTTCTTC.

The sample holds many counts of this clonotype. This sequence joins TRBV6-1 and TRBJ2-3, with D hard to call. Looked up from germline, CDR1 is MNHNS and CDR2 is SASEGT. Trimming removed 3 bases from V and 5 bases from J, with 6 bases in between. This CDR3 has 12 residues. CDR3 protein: CASSDNRDTQYF. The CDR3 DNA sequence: TGTGCCAGCAGTGATAATCGAGATACGCAGTATTTT.

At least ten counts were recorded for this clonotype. As DNA, the CDR3 is TGCAGTGCTAGAGGGTGGACTAGCGGTTACGAGCAGTACTTC. It specifies CSARGWTSGYEQYF. This chain links TRBV20-1 with TRBJ2-7, with TRBD2 identical over 10 bases. Germline CDR1 DFQATT, CDR2 SNEGSKA (reference sequence). The CDR3 totals 14 residues. V lost 1 base to trimming and J lost 4 bases; unmatched junction nucleotides: 4.

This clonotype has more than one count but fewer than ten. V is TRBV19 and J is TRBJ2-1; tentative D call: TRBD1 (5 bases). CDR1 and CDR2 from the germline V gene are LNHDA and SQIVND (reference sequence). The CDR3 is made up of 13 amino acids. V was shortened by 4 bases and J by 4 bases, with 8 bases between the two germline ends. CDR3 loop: CASSRTLYNEQFF. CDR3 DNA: TGTGCCAGTAGTAGGACACTTTACAATGAGCAGTTCTTC.

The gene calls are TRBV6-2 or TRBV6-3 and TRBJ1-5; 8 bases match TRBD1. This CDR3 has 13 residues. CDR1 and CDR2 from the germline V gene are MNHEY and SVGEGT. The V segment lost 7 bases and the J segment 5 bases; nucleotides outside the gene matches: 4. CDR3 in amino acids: CASTLQGDQPQHF. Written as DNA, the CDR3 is TGTGCCAGCACCCTACAGGGGGATCAGCCCCAGCATTTT.